The source of this T cell receptor (beta chain) is a study of CD8 T cells in ankylosing spondylitis. A single record per CDR3 protein comes from TCRdb applying MiXCR to the 5' RACE reads. Counted here are 200,000 to 300,000 distinct CDR3 sequences, approximately 9% occurring once; the ten biggest clones make up under 7.5%. V was pared by 3 bases and J by 3 bases, with 9 bases between. Germline CDR1 is SGHDT and CDR2 is YYEEEE. The CDR3 has 14 residues. This clonotype was seen a handful of times. Antigen specificity is unknown. Study-wide results and limits: CD8+ disease-linked clones were present at relatively low frequencies in blood. Researchers reportedly found disease-linked clones significantly enriched in matched ankylosing spondylitis synovial fluid. Blood from ankylosing spondylitis patients appeared to carry a characteristic roughly eight-variant TCR beta motif.

Material: blood, either unsorted or a sorted T cell fraction (not recorded which). The V call is TRBV5-6, the J call TRBJ1-4; weak D call: TRBD1 (5 bases). This receptor was taken from a male donor with ankylosing spondylitis or in good health (not recorded which). The CDR3 DNA sequence: TGTGCCAGCAGCTCCCCGGGGGCTAATGAAAAACTGTTTTTT. Protein product: CASSSPGANEKLFF.